These 25 T cell receptor beta chains were all obtained from the same sample, sequenced in a study of molecular identifiers for immune sequencing clone quantification. MiXCR was run by TCRdb on the PCR reads, yielding one entry per CDR3 protein. Of 63,000 or so distinct CDR3 sequences listed, less than 20% are singletons. Sequencing was done on a sample of naive CD8+ T cells from blood, with Jurkat cell RNA spiked in. Regarding subset: FACS-sorted CD8+CD4-CCR7+CD45RA+ naive T cells. These receptors originate from a human donor in good health. Some libraries in this study had Jurkat cell RNA spiked in.

This clonotype was seen ten or more times. V gene TRBV7-8 combines with J gene TRBJ2-5; D possibly corresponds to TRBD1 (5 bases). V lost 3 bases and J 6 bases, leaving 11 bases between the germline ends. This CDR3 is 13 amino acids long. Looked up from germline, CDR1 is SGHVS and CDR2 is FQNEAQ. The CDR3, as DNA: TGTGCCAGCAGCTTGGCAGGGCCTAAGACCCAGTACTTC. Translating it yields CASSLAGPKTQYF.

This clonotype was seen repeatedly, ten times or more. Here the CDR3 DNA reads TGCGCCAGCAGCCAAGGTCGAGGAGGGGGCAATCAGCCCCAGCATTTT. It translates to CASSQGRGGGNQPQHF. V gene TRBV4-1 combines with J gene TRBJ1-5, with D maybe TRBD1 (5 bases). V lost 1 base and J 2 bases, leaving 12 bases between the germline ends. The CDR3 covers 16 residues. CDR1 and CDR2 (germline): MGHRA, YSYEKL.

This chain uses TRBV9 with TRBJ2-7, with 8 bases matching TRBD1. With V trimmed by 0 bases and J by 5 bases, 13 bases remained unmatched. This CDR3 has 17 residues. Germline V gene data show CDR1 as SGDLS and CDR2 as YYNGEE. DNA for the CDR3: TGTGCCAGCAGCGTAGAAGGAGGAGGACAGGGAACGGACGAGCAGTACTTC. This translates into CASSVEGGGQGTDEQYF.

J is TRBJ2-1 and V is TRBV3-1; 10 nucleotides agree with TRBD2. CDR1 is LGHDT, CDR2 YNNKEL, per germline (reference sequence). The CDR3 is made up of 15 amino acids. Losses at the gene ends were 4 bases for V and 4 bases for J; bases not matched to a gene: 4. For the CDR3, the DNA is TGTGCCAGCAGCCTCAGCGGGAGGGGGTACAATGAGCAGTTCTTC. Translated, it gives CASSLSGRGYNEQFF.

Turning to this clonotype: A much larger clone sits a single nucleotide away, making a read error possible. The chain has TRBV12-3 or TRBV12-4 and TRBJ2-7; TRBD1 is a possible D gene (5 bases). Trimming pared 5 bases from V and 2 bases from J, leaving 13 bases between. The CDR3 totals 14 residues. The CDR3 loop is CASSGVREAYEQYF. The CDR3 region has the DNA TGTGCCAGCAGTGGGGTCAGGGAAGCCTACGAGCAGTACTTC.

This clonotype has only a few counts. This chain uses TRBV15 with TRBJ2-3; tentatively, D is TRBD2 (5 bases). The germline V and J ends were trimmed by 4 bases and 6 bases, with 20 bases remaining between them. The germline V gene has CDR1 LNHNV and CDR2 YYDKDF (reference sequence). This CDR3 region has 16 residues. CDR3 amino acids: CATSTEGANTGDTQYF. CDR3 bases: TGTGCCACCAGCACAGAGGGTGCCAACACCGGGGATACGCAGTATTTT. The full variable domain, with the rest looked up from reference TRBV15 and TRBJ2-3, is DAMVIQNPRYQVTQFGKPVTLSCSQTLNHNVMYWYQQKSSQAPKLLFHYYDKDFNNEADTPDNFQSRRPNTSFCFLDIRSPGLGDTAMYLCATSTEGANTGDTQYFGPGTRLTVL.

This clonotype occurred many times. The chain uses TRBV6-1 and TRBJ2-3; a weak D match, TRBD1 (5 bases). Germline loops: CDR1 MNHNS, CDR2 SASEGT. This CDR3 comprises 15 residues. V dropped 1 base and J dropped 1 base, with 9 bases sitting between them. The CDR3 nucleotides read TGTGCCAGCAGTGAAGGGACAACCGGCACAGATACGCAGTATTTT. Its translation is CASSEGTTGTDTQYF.

Comment on this clonotype: A much larger clone differs from this one at a single base, so this may be a read error. Here the CDR3 DNA reads TGTGCCACCGTACCACTAGCGGGAGAGTTCGATGAGCGGTTCTTC. This sequence encodes CATVPLAGEFDERFF. This chain uses TRBV28 with TRBJ2-1; 11 bases are a match to TRBD2. Germline V gene data show CDR1 as MDHEN and CDR2 as SYDVKM. This CDR3 comprises 15 residues.

The V gene is TRBV2, the J gene TRBJ2-3; D gene ambiguous. The germline CDR1 and CDR2 sequences are SNHLY and FYNNEI. CDR3 size: 16 residues. Trimming removed 5 bases at V and 0 bases at J, with 15 bases between. The CDR3 DNA reads as TGTGCCAGCAGTTCCTCCTTAGGAGCTAGCACAGATACGCAGTATTTT. It encodes CASSSSLGASTDTQYF. Variable domain in full (rest from reference TRBV2 and TRBJ2-3): EPEVTQTPSHQVTQMGQEVILRCVPISNHLYFYWYRQILGQKVEFLVSFYNNEISEKSEIFDDQFSVERPDGSNFTLKIRSTKLEDSAMYFCASSSSLGASTDTQYFGPGTRLTVL.

To note about this clonotype: An end of the junction differs from the germline gene, which may be a read error. This chain joins TRBV20-1 and TRBJ1-6, with unresolved D. The CDR3 is 15 residues long. In germline, CDR1 is DFQATT, CDR2 SNEGSKA (reference sequence). CDR3: CSAREGFPYISPLHF. DNA for the CDR3: TGCAGTGCTAGAGAGGGCTTCCCCTATATTTCACCCCTCCACTTT.

This clonotype was observed a few times. The V and J genes are TRBV12-3 or TRBV12-4 and TRBJ2-5; D is perhaps TRBD2 (6 bases). V was shortened by 5 bases and J by 5 bases, with 12 bases between the two germline ends. The CDR3 is made up of 13 amino acids. The CDR3 is CASSLGGLETQYF. In DNA form, the CDR3 reads TGTGCCAGCAGTCTCGGGGGTCTGGAGACCCAGTACTTC.

In its sample, this clonotype was seen many times. V gene TRBV6-2 or TRBV6-3 combines with J gene TRBJ2-5, with TRBD2 matching over 7 bases. The V segment lost 2 bases and the J segment 0 bases; nucleotides outside the gene matches: 12. Germline V CDR1 and CDR2: MNHEY, SVGEGT. The CDR3 totals 18 residues. The CDR3 coding sequence is TGTGCCAGCAGTTACCTGGTTAGCGGGCCGCACTACCAAGAGACCCAGTACTTC. It specifies CASSYLVSGPHYQETQYF.

This clonotype was picked up many times. This chain links TRBV6-2 or TRBV6-3 with TRBJ2-5; D is possibly TRBD1 (5 bases). This CDR3 region has 17 residues. V was trimmed by 0 bases and J by 0 bases, leaving 14 bases between them. Per germline, CDR1 MNHEY and CDR2 SVGEGT. DNA for the CDR3: TGTGCCAGCAGTTACTCGATGCTTGAGGACAACCAAGAGACCCAGTACTTC. Translation gives CASSYSMLEDNQETQYF.

This clonotype was seen only a few times. CDR3 residues: CASSRAQPGLKMGDEQYF. CDR3 bases: TGTGCCAGCAGTCGGGCTCAACCGGGACTCAAGATGGGGGACGAGCAGTACTTC. The chain has TRBV27 and TRBJ2-7; tentative D call: TRBD2 (6 bases). CDR1 MNHEY and CDR2 SMNVEV come from the germline V gene (reference sequence). V lost 5 bases and J lost 5, with 28 bases in between. The CDR3 is made up of 18 amino acids.

This clonotype was counted at least ten times. The V and J genes are TRBV13 and TRBJ2-7; 8 bases agree with TRBD2. CDR1 and CDR2 from the germline V gene are PRHDT and FYEKMQ (reference sequence). The CDR3 is made up of 16 amino acids. V trimming: 1 base; J trimming: 0 bases; junction bases outside the gene matches: 5. The CDR3 here is CASSLEGAGASYEQYF. The CDR3 DNA sequence: TGTGCCAGCAGCTTAGAGGGAGCGGGGGCCTCCTACGAGCAGTACTTC.

The table lists this clonotype with a few counts. V is TRBV12-3 or TRBV12-4 and J is TRBJ2-7; 8 nucleotides align to TRBD2. The CDR3 length is 17 residues. The J segment lost 1 base and the V segment lost 7 bases, leaving 15 bases of the junction unmatched. The CDR3 nucleotides are TGTGCCAGCACCTCTTCCGAGTTTCGGGAGGGTTCCTACGAGCAGTACTTC. Translating it yields CASTSSEFREGSYEQYF.

Turning to this clonotype: A much larger clone differs from this one at a single base, so this may be a read error. The J gene is TRBJ1-2, the V gene TRBV6-5; the D gene is possibly TRBD1 (5 bases). This CDR3 spans 14 amino acids. The V end lost 4 bases, the J end lost 7 bases, and 16 bases lay between the germline ends. Per germline, CDR1 MNHEY and CDR2 SVGAGI. CDR3 sequence reads: CASSFYEGSAGYTF. CDR3 nucleotide sequence: TGTGCCAGCAGTTTCTACGAGGGGTCGGCTGGCTACACCTTC.

This clonotype has a count of ten or more. The gene calls are TRBV27 and TRBJ2-7; TRBD2 matches at 8 bases. The V segment lost 5 bases and the J segment 3 bases; nucleotides outside the gene matches: 9. The CDR3 loop spans 15 amino acids. CDR1 is MNHEY, CDR2 SMNVEV, per germline (reference sequence). DNA of the CDR3: TGTGCCAGCAGTCCGAGCGGGAGTAATTTCTACGAGCAGTACTTC. It specifies CASSPSGSNFYEQYF.

This clonotype has ten or more counts. The gene calls are TRBV11-3 and TRBJ2-1; 8 bases align to TRBD2. The V segment lost 1 base and the J segment 9 bases; nucleotides outside the gene matches: 14. Germline CDR1 SGHNT, CDR2 YENEEA. This CDR3 spans 17 amino acids. This CDR3 reads CASSLGSLEAGAGEQFF. The DNA for the CDR3 is TGTGCCAGCAGCTTAGGCAGCCTTGAAGCGGGAGCCGGTGAGCAGTTCTTC.

This clonotype has ten or more counts. This rearrangement joins TRBV4-1 to TRBJ2-3, with 7 positions matching TRBD1. In germline, CDR1 is MGHRA, CDR2 YSYEKL. The CDR3 consists of 17 residues. V was pared by 1 base and J by 2 bases, with 9 bases of the junction left unmatched. The chain's CDR3 is CASSQGIMGQTTDTQYF. Here the CDR3 DNA reads TGCGCCAGCAGCCAAGGAATAATGGGACAGACCACAGATACGCAGTATTTT.

This clonotype was counted many times. The CDR3 protein is CASSPIAGTGEETQYF. CDR3 nucleotide sequence: TGTGCCAGCAGTCCGATCGCCGGGACAGGGGAAGAGACCCAGTACTTC. J is TRBJ2-5 and V is TRBV27, with TRBD1 matching 10 bases. Germline V CDR1 and CDR2: MNHEY, SMNVEV (reference sequence). This CDR3 comprises 16 residues. After removal of 5 bases from V and 3 bases from J, the junction contained 9 bases not matched to a gene.

As for this clonotype: Being one base from a much bigger clone, this may be a read error. This sequence joins TRBV12-3 or TRBV12-4 and TRBJ1-4; D is uncertain. The CDR3 totals 14 residues. DNA for the CDR3: TGTGCCAGCGGTTTGGACGGAACTAATGAAAAACTGTTTTTT. Its protein product is CASGLDGTNEKLFF.

There are many counts of this clonotype. This rearrangement joins TRBV18 to TRBJ2-1; 11 bases match TRBD2. This CDR3 is built from 19 residues. CDR1 and CDR2 (germline): KGHSH, LQKENI. V dropped 3 bases and J dropped 3; count of bases not matched to a gene: 13. The CDR3 nucleotides read TGTGCCAGCTCACCGTTAGGCCTGATAGCGGGAGGGCTCTACAATGAGCAGTTCTTC. Encoded protein: CASSPLGLIAGGLYNEQFF.

In its sample, this clonotype was seen many times. The chain couples TRBV27 to TRBJ2-1; the match to TRBD2 covers 9 bases. Looked up from germline, CDR1 is MNHEY and CDR2 is SMNVEV (reference sequence). This CDR3 has 16 amino acids. Unmatched junction bases numbered 7, after V lost 5 bases and J lost 2 bases. The CDR3 region has the DNA TGTGCCAGCAGTCCGTCTAGCGGGGAAGCCTACAATGAGCAGTTCTTC. Amino acid sequence: CASSPSSGEAYNEQFF.

In regard to this clonotype: With a much larger clone just one base away, this may be a read error. The CDR3 DNA is TGTGCCTGGAGGGAGCGGACAGTCGAGCAGTACTTC. Encoded protein: CAWRERTVEQYF. This sequence joins TRBV30 and TRBJ2-7; maybe TRBD1 (6 bases). The V end lost 3 bases, the J end lost 6 bases, and 12 bases lay between the germline ends. Per the germline V gene, CDR1 is GTSNPN and CDR2 is SVGIG (reference sequence). This CDR3 comprises 12 residues.